This T cell receptor (beta chain) was identified during a study of T cells expressing NK-cell markers (dated by TCRdb to about 2020). A note on the overall study: Three sorted T-cell subsets (CD3+CD56+NKG2C+, CD3+CD56+NKG2C- and CD3+CD56-NKG2C+) from fewer than 10 donors had their TCR beta-chain repertoires profiled. Of the eight sequenced donors, seven were found to be HCMV-seropositive and one was found to be HCMV-seronegative. Randomly selected healthy volunteers, three men and five women, were used as the eight sequenced donors. Sequencing of the libraries produced 2 x 150 bp reads on Illumina HiSeq 2000/2500, MiSeq or NextSeq.

HCMV serostatus was determined by detecting HCMV-specific IgG in serum with a commercial ELISA kit. Ficoll density gradient centrifugation was used to isolate peripheral blood mononuclear cells from blood. The sample was run on an Illumina HiSeq 2000. The TCR beta cDNA libraries were made using 5'RACE template switching, a step that added both a universal primer site and unique molecular identifiers. cDNA synthesis was primed from the TCR beta constant segment, followed by two successive PCR amplification steps. The study's processing was this. MIGEC was used to demultiplex reads and group reads by UMI, and MiTCR was used to assemble and quantify clonotypes. To exclude erroneous sequences, any TCR cDNA sequence not supported by at least two reads was discarded. The tcR package was used for downstream repertoire analysis, and clonotypes were matched across fractions by CDR3 nucleotide sequence plus V segment. VDJmatch was used to annotate antigen specificity against VDJdb, with one amino acid substitution in CDR3 allowed. Each entry corresponds to one CDR3 protein sequence from reads that TCRdb reprocessed, and DNA is not given. The V and J calls follow TCRdb's processing rather than the paper's. The sample's table lists a count of about 440,000 distinct CDR3 sequences. Less than 7.5% of the sample is in the top ten clones.

Looking up the germline V gene (reference sequence) yields CDR1 DFQATT and CDR2 SNEGSKA. The CDR3 covers 17 residues, taking in both the cysteine and the phenylalanine. No DNA sequence is on record. As for this clonotype: Its antigen is not yet known.

What the authors observed across the whole study: It remained unclear whether the expanded NKG2C-expressing T cell clones were specific for HCMV antigens. Those dominant clonotypes were again the most abundant among CD3+CD56-NKG2C+ cells in a few donors, at roughly 25-65%. In over 5 donors, the dominant CD3+CD56+NKG2C+ clonotypes were among the top 10 CD8+ clonotypes and accounted for roughly 1.0-7.5% of CD8+ T cells.

Sample: blood T cells: a sorted CD56 or NKG2C T cell subset, CD4+ or CD8+ T cells, or bulk PBMC T cells (not recorded which). Recombination connected TRBV20-1 to TRBJ2-1; TCRdb returns TRBD2, unconfirmable since there is no DNA. The TCR sequence derives from a woman between 18 and 69 years old in good health. The CDR3 region: CSATVLADNWRYNEQFF.